Listed here are 23 T cell receptor beta chains from one sample, sequenced in a study of neurological immune-mediated disorders. TCRdb re-called the 5' RACE reads through MiXCR, storing one row per CDR3 protein. The table has about 46,000 distinct CDR3 sequences, just over 3% seen once. Sequenced material: PBMCs. Source of these receptors: a woman in her 50s with multiple sclerosis.

This clonotype has at least ten counts. DNA for the CDR3: TGCAGTGCCGGGACAGGTATCTACGAGCAGTACTTC. The encoded protein is CSAGTGIYEQYF. The chain employs TRBV20-1 and TRBJ2-7; 8 bases match TRBD1. Germline V gives CDR1 DFQATT, CDR2 SNEGSKA (reference sequence). V trimming: 6 bases; J trimming: 3 bases; junction bases outside the gene matches: 4. This CDR3 region has 12 residues.

This clonotype was counted many times. The chain links TRBV7-2 to TRBJ1-6, with D possibly matching TRBD1 (5 bases). V gave up 1 base and J gave up 7 bases, with 11 bases separating them. Germline loops: CDR1 SGHTA, CDR2 FQGNSA. The CDR3 consists of 15 residues. CDR3 DNA sequence: TGTGCCAGCAGCTTAGTAGTGGGGGGAAATTCACCCCTCCACTTT. It translates to CASSLVVGGNSPLHF.

V and J are TRBV10-3 and TRBJ1-1, with D tentatively TRBD1 (5 bases). Looked up from germline, CDR1 is ENHRY and CDR2 is SYGVKD. Trimming cost V 2 bases and J 5 bases, with 9 bases left between them. CDR3 size: 13 residues. For the CDR3, the DNA is TGTGCCATCAGTGAGCAGGGTGAGACTGAAGCTTTCTTT. It encodes CAISEQGETEAFF.

This clonotype was counted at least ten times. This sequence joins TRBV10-3 and TRBJ1-2; D perhaps matches TRBD1 (5 bases). This CDR3 comprises 13 residues. Germline values: CDR1 ENHRY, CDR2 SYGVKD. Trimming shortened V by 7 bases and J by 8 bases, and 17 bases separated the two germline ends. CDR3 coding DNA: TGTGCCATCACTGAATATTCCAGGGAAGGCTACACCTTC. Translating gives CAITEYSREGYTF.

Many counts were recorded for this clonotype. J is TRBJ1-4 and V is TRBV20-1, with D perhaps matching TRBD1 (5 bases). The germline CDR1 and CDR2 sequences are DFQATT and SNEGSKA (reference sequence). The CDR3 has 15 residues. V was trimmed by 0 bases and J by 6 bases, leaving 14 bases between them. CDR3 in DNA: TGCAGTGCTAGAGAAGAAGGGGCGCCCCATGAAAAACTGTTTTTT. This codes for CSAREEGAPHEKLFF.

This clonotype was counted at least ten times. The chain employs TRBV5-1 and TRBJ2-7, with D possibly being TRBD2 (5 bases). V dropped 4 bases and J dropped 6 bases, with 8 bases sitting between them. Germline values: CDR1 SGHRS, CDR2 YFSETQ. This CDR3 has 11 amino acids. For the CDR3, the DNA is TGCGCCAGCAGCCGGGATGGCGAGCAGTACTTC. It yields the protein CASSRDGEQYF.

There are a few counts of this clonotype. V is TRBV5-8 and J is TRBJ1-5; the D gene is possibly TRBD1 (5 bases). The CDR3 has 15 residues. In germline, CDR1 is SGHTS, CDR2 YDEGEE. Trimming shortened V by 2 bases and J by 0 bases, and 9 bases separated the two germline ends. The CDR3 nucleotides read TGTGCCAGCAGCTTCGACAGATATAGCAATCAGCCCCAGCATTTT. It yields the protein CASSFDRYSNQPQHF.

This clonotype was picked up many times. The chain joins TRBV7-2 to TRBJ2-1, with a weak D call TRBD1 (5 bases). The CDR3 consists of 15 residues. Trimming removed 2 bases from V and 0 bases from J, with 8 bases in between. Per the germline V gene, CDR1 is SGHTA and CDR2 is FQGNSA. The CDR3 DNA sequence: TGTGCCAGCAGCTTAAGGGGTACCTCCTACAATGAGCAGTTCTTC. It specifies CASSLRGTSYNEQFF. Complete variable domain (other parts from reference TRBV7-2 and TRBJ2-1): GAGVSQSPSNKVTEKGKDVELRCDPISGHTALYWYRQSLGQGLEFLIYFQGNSAPDKSGLPSDRFSAERTGGSVSTLTIQRTQQEDSAVYLCASSLRGTSYNEQFFGPGTRLTVL.

Many counts were recorded for this clonotype. J is TRBJ1-5 and V is TRBV11-1, with D hard to call. The length of the CDR3 is 13 residues. The V end lost 2 bases, the J end lost 3 bases, and 5 bases lay between the germline ends. Germline V gives CDR1 SGHAT, CDR2 FQDESV (reference sequence). Written as DNA, the CDR3 is TGTGCCAGCAGCTTAAGCCCCAATCAGCCCCAGCATTTT. This encodes CASSLSPNQPQHF.

This clonotype has a count of ten or more. The V gene is TRBV5-5, the J gene TRBJ2-1, with 9 bases that match TRBD1. The germline gives CDR1 SGHKS, CDR2 YYEKEE (reference sequence). V shed 0 bases and J 9 bases; nucleotides not matched to a gene: 7. The CDR3 is 15 residues long. CDR3 nucleotide sequence: TGTGCCAGCAGCTTGGAGAGGGGGACAGGGAGTGAGCAGTTCTTC. As protein: CASSLERGTGSEQFF. The full variable domain, its missing parts supplied by reference TRBV5-5 and TRBJ2-1, is DAGVTQSPTHLIKTRGQQVTLRCSPISGHKSVSWYQQVLGQGPQFIFQYYEKEERGRGNFPDRFSARQFPNYSSELNVNALLLGDSALYLCASSLERGTGSEQFFGPGTRLTVL.

There are many counts of this clonotype. The chain links TRBV7-2 to TRBJ2-1; D gene ambiguous. This CDR3 is built from 13 residues. Germline lookup yields CDR1 SGHTA and CDR2 FQGNSA. V was shortened by 1 base and J by 4 bases, with 5 bases between the two germline ends. The CDR3 protein is CASSLDSYNEQFF. CDR3 in DNA: TGTGCCAGCAGCTTAGACAGTTACAATGAGCAGTTCTTC.

In its sample, this clonotype was seen many times. J is TRBJ1-6 and V is TRBV4-1; D unclear. CDR1 is MGHRA and CDR2 is YSYEKL in the germline V gene. Between the trimmed V and J ends, which lost 3 bases and 13 bases, there was a span of 10 bases. The CDR3 sequence is 12 residues long. The chain's CDR3 is CASSQGIWPLHF. For the CDR3, the DNA is TGCGCCAGCAGCCAGGGGATCTGGCCCCTCCACTTT.

This clonotype was picked up many times. V is TRBV20-1 and J is TRBJ2-6, with 10 bases aligning to TRBD1. This CDR3 is 16 amino acids long. The germline gives CDR1 DFQATT, CDR2 SNEGSKA (reference sequence). Trimming at V came to 3 bases and at J to 2 bases, leaving 4 bases not matched to a gene. CDR3 nucleotides: TGCAGTGCTAGCAAGGACAGGGGGGCTGGGGCCAACGTCCTGACTTTC. Its translation is CSASKDRGAGANVLTF.

This clonotype was detected many times. The chain combines TRBV2 with TRBJ2-1; 9 bases agree with TRBD1. After removal of 6 bases from V and 4 bases from J, the junction contained 7 bases not matched to a gene. CDR3 length equals 15 residues. Germline CDR1 and CDR2: SNHLY and FYNNEI. The CDR3 is CASRAGTGSYNEQFF. The DNA of the CDR3 is TGTGCCAGCAGGGCCGGGACAGGGTCGTACAATGAGCAGTTCTTC.

At least ten counts were recorded for this clonotype. The chain has TRBV20-1 and TRBJ2-3; the D gene is possibly TRBD1 (6 bases). V lost 2 bases and J 4 bases, leaving 13 bases between the germline ends. CDR1 DFQATT and CDR2 SNEGSKA come from the germline V gene (reference sequence). The length of the CDR3 is 14 residues. The CDR3 here is CSARWGGGADTQYF. Here the CDR3 DNA reads TGCAGTGCTAGATGGGGTGGGGGCGCAGATACGCAGTATTTT.

This clonotype appeared many times. V usage is TRBV20-1 and J usage is TRBJ2-3; maybe TRBD1 (5 bases). The V gene lost 0 bases and the J gene lost 5 bases, with 15 bases spanning the gap. CDR3 size: 15 residues. Per germline, CDR1 DFQATT and CDR2 SNEGSKA (reference sequence). The CDR3 DNA reads as TGCAGTGCTAGAGATAGCCAGGGCCCCGGAGATACGCAGTATTTT. As protein: CSARDSQGPGDTQYF.

This clonotype was seen ten or more times. The CDR3 protein is CASTPLRDRWRGDTQYF. CDR3 nucleotide sequence: TGTGCCAGCACCCCACTCCGGGACAGGTGGAGAGGAGATACGCAGTATTTT. The chain links TRBV6-1 to TRBJ2-3; TRBD1 aligns across 8 bases. V lost 7 bases, J lost 5 bases, and 17 bases stayed unmatched. Germline CDR1 and CDR2: MNHNS and SASEGT. The CDR3 length is 17 residues.

This clonotype was counted many times. This chain joins TRBV6-6 and TRBJ2-7; D unresolved. This CDR3 has 13 residues. Trimming removed 5 bases at V and 6 bases at J, with 14 bases between. Germline lookup yields CDR1 MNHNY and CDR2 SVGAGI (reference sequence). CDR3: CASSPPQWGEQYF. DNA of the CDR3: TGTGCCAGCAGTCCTCCTCAGTGGGGCGAGCAGTACTTC.

This clonotype was counted many times. The genes are TRBV29-1 and TRBJ2-1; 12 bases align to TRBD2. Germline V gene data show CDR1 as SQVTM and CDR2 as ANQGSEA. V dropped 0 bases and J dropped 1; count of bases not matched to a gene: 13. The CDR3 covers 20 residues. The chain's CDR3 is CSVEEPETSGRYRSYNEQFF. Here the CDR3 DNA reads TGCAGCGTTGAAGAGCCGGAAACTAGCGGGAGGTATAGGTCCTACAATGAGCAGTTCTTC.

The sample holds many counts of this clonotype. The chain carries TRBV7-9 and TRBJ2-5; 8 bases line up with TRBD1. Germline V gene lookup returns CDR1 SEHNR and CDR2 FQNEAQ (reference sequence). The CDR3 has 15 residues. J gave up 4 bases and V 1 base, and 5 bases lay outside the gene matches. The CDR3 reads CASSLGDRSPETQYF. The CDR3 nucleotides are TGTGCCAGCAGCTTAGGGGACAGGTCTCCAGAGACCCAGTACTTC.

This clonotype was detected ten times or more. This sequence joins TRBV5-1 and TRBJ1-3; 7 positions agree with TRBD1. The length of the CDR3 is 15 residues. Germline CDR1 SGHRS, CDR2 YFSETQ. V gave up 0 bases and J gave up 2 bases; unmatched junction bases: 2. The CDR3 loop reads CASSLAGGTGNTIYF. The CDR3 DNA follows: TGCGCCAGCAGCTTGGCAGGGGGAACTGGAAACACCATATATTTT.

This clonotype was seen at least ten times. V is TRBV7-2 and J is TRBJ2-2, with 7 bases that match TRBD2. V gave up 2 bases and J gave up 7 bases; unmatched junction bases: 4. Germline V gene lookup returns CDR1 SGHTA and CDR2 FQGNSA. The CDR3 sequence is 14 residues long. CDR3 DNA: TGTGCCAGCAGCTTACTAGGGAGGGGCGGGGAGCTGTTTTTT. This gives the protein CASSLLGRGGELFF. Full variable domain (rest looked up from reference TRBV7-2 and TRBJ2-2): GAGVSQSPSNKVTEKGKDVELRCDPISGHTALYWYRQSLGQGLEFLIYFQGNSAPDKSGLPSDRFSAERTGGSVSTLTIQRTQQEDSAVYLCASSLLGRGGELFFGEGSRLTVL.

This clonotype was seen ten or more times. The V and J genes are TRBV5-6 and TRBJ2-3; D is unresolved. The CDR3 is made up of 17 amino acids. Germline values: CDR1 SGHDT, CDR2 YYEEEE. V was pared by 1 base and J by 0 bases, with 15 bases between. The CDR3 region is CASSLSLTPPSTDTQYF. CDR3 nucleotides: TGTGCCAGCAGCTTGTCCTTGACACCACCTAGCACAGATACGCAGTATTTT. Filled out from reference TRBV5-6 and TRBJ2-3, the complete variable domain reads DAGVTQSPTHLIKTRGQQVTLRCSPKSGHDTVSWYQQALGQGPQFIFQYYEEEERQRGNFPDRFSGHQFPNYSSELNVNALLLGDSALYLCASSLSLTPPSTDTQYFGPGTRLTVL.